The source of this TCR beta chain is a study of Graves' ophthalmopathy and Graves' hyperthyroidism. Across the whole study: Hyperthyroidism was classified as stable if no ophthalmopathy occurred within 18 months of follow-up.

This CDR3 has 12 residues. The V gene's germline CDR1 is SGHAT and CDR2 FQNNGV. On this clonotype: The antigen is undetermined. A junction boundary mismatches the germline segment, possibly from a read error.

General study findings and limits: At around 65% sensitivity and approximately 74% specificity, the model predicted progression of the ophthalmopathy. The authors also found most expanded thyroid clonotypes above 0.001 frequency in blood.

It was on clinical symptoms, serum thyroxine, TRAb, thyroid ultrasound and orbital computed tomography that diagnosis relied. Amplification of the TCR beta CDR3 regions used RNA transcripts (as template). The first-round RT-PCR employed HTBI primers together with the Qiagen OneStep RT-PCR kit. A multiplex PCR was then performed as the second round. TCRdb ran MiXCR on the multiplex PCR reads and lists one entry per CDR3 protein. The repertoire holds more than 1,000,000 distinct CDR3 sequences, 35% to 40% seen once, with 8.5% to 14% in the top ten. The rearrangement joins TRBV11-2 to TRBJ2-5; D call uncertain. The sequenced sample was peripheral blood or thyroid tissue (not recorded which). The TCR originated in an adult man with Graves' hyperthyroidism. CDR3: CASSHLPEIQYF. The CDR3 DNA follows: TGCGCCAGCAGCCACTTACCAGAGATCCAGTACTTC.